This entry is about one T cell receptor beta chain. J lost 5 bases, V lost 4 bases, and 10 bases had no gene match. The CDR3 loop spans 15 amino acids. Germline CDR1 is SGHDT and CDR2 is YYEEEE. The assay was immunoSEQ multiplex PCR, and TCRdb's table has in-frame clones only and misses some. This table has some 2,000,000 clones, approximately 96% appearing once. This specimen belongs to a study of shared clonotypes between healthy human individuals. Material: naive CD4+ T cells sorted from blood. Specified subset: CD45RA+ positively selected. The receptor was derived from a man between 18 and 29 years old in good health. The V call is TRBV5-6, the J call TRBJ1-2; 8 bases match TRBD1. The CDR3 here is CASSLRTGKSYGYTF. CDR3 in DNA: TGTGCCAGCAGCCTTCGGACAGGGAAGAGTTATGGCTACACCTTC. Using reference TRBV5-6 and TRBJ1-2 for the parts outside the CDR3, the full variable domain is DAGVTQSPTHLIKTRGQQVTLRCSPKSGHDTVSWYQQALGQGPQFIFQYYEEEERQRGNFPDRFSGHQFPNYSSELNVNALLLGDSALYLCASSLRTGKSYGYTFGSGTRLTVV.